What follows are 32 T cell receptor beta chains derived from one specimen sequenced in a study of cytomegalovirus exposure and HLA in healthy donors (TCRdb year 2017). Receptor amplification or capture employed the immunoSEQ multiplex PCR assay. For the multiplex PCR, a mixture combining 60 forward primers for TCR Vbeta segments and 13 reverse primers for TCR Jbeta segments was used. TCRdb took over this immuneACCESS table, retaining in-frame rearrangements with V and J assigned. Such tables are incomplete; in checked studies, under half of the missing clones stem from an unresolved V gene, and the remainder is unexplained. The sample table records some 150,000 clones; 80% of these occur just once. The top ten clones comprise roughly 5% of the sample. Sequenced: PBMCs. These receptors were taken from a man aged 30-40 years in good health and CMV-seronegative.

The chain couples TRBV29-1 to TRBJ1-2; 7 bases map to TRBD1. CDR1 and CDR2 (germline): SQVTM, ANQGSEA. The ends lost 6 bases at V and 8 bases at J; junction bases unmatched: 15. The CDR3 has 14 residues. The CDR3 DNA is TGCAGCGTATCCGGGACAGCGCTATCTAAAGGCTACACCTTC. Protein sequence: CSVSGTALSKGYTF.

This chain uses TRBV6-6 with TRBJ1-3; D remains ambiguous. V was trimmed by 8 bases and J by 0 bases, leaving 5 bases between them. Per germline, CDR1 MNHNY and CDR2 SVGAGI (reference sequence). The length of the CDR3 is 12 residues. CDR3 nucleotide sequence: TGTGCCAGCGCGAGCTCTGGAAACACCATATATTTT. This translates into CASASSGNTIYF.

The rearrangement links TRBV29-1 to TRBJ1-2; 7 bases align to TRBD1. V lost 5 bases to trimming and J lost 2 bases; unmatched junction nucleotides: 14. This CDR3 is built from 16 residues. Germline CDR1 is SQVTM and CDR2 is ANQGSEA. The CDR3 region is CSVQGERTGSNYGYTF. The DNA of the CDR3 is TGCAGCGTTCAGGGGGAACGGACGGGTTCCAACTATGGCTACACCTTC.

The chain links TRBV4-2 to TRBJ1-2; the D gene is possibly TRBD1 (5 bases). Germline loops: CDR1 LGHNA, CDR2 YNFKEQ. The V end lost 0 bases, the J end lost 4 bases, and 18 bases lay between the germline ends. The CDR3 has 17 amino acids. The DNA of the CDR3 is TGTGCCAGCAGCCAAGAATGGGGGAGGGGTCTGCCCTATGGCTACACCTTC. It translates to CASSQEWGRGLPYGYTF.

The CDR3 nucleotides read TGTGCCAGCAGAAGGGGGGGCTACACCTTC. Its translation: CASRRGGYTF. This chain connects TRBV6-5 to TRBJ1-2; possibly TRBD1 for D (6 bases). With 6 bases removed from V and 8 bases from J, the gap between germline ends came to 7 bases. Per germline, CDR1 MNHEY and CDR2 SVGAGI. The CDR3 loop spans 10 amino acids.

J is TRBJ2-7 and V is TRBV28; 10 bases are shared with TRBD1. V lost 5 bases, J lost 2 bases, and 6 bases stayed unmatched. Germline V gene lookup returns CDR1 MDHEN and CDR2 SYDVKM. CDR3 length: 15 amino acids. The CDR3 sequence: CASSPGTGVTYEQYF. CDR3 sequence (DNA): TGTGCCAGCAGTCCCGGGACAGGGGTCACCTACGAGCAGTACTTC.

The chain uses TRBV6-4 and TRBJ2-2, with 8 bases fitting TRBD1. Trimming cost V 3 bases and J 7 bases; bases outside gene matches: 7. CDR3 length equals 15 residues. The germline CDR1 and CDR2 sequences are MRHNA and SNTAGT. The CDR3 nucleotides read TGTGCCAGCAGTGAGGGGGGACAGGAGCACGGGGAGCTGTTTTTT. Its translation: CASSEGGQEHGELFF.

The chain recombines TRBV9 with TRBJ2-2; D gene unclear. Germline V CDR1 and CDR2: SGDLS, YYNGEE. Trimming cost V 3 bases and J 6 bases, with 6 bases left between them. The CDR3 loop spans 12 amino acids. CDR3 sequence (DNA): TGTGCCAGCAGCGCCGAGGCCGGGGAGCTGTTTTTT. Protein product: CASSAEAGELFF.

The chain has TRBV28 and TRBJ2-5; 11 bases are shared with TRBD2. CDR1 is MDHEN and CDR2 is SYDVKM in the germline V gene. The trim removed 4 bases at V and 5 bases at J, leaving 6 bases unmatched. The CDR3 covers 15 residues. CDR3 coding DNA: TGTGCCAGCAGTTATAGCGGGAGGGCGGGGGAGACCCAGTACTTC. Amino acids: CASSYSGRAGETQYF.

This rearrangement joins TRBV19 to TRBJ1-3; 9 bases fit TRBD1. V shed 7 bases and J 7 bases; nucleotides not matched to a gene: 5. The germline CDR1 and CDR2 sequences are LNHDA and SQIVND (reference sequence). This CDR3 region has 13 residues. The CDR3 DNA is TGTGCCAGTAACCCGACAGGGGGTAACACCATATATTTT. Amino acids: CASNPTGGNTIYF.

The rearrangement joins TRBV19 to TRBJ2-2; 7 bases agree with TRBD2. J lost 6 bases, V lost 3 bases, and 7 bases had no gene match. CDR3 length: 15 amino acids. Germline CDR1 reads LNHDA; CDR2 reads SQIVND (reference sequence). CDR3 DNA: TGTGCCAGTAGTATCCCCGGACTAGTCTCCGGGGAGCTGTTTTTT. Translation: CASSIPGLVSGELFF.

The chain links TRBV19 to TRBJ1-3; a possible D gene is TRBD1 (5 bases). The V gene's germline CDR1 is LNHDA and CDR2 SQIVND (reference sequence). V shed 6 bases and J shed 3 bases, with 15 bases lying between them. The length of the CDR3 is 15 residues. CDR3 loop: CASSPWGGYGNTIYF. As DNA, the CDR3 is TGTGCCAGTAGCCCATGGGGGGGGTATGGAAACACCATATATTTT. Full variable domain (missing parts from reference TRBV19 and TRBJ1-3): DGGITQSPKYLFRKEGQNVTLSCEQNLNHDAMYWYRQDPGQGLRLIYYSQIVNDFQKGDIAEGYSVSREKKESFPLTVTSAQKNPTAFYLCASSPWGGYGNTIYFGEGSWLTVV.

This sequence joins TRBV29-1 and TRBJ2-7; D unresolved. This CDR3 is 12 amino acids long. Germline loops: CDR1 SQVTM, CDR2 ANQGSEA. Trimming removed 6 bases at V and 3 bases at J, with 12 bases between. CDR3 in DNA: TGCAGCGTGGCGGCCACAAGCTACGAGCAGTACTTC. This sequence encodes CSVAATSYEQYF.

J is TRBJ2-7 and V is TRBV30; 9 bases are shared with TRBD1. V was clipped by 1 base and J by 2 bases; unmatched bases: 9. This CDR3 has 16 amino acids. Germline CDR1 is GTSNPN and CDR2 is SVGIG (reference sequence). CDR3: CAWSGPYRGRAYEQYF. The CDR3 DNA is TGTGCCTGGAGTGGGCCTTACAGGGGGCGAGCCTACGAGCAGTACTTC.

The CDR3 region has the DNA TGTGCCAGCAGTTCGCAGGGATTCTCAGATACGCAGTATTTT. Amino acids: CASSSQGFSDTQYF. The chain combines TRBV5-4 with TRBJ2-3; D perhaps matches TRBD1 (5 bases). Germline loops: CDR1 SGHNT, CDR2 YYREEE (reference sequence). The length of the CDR3 is 14 residues. The V gene lost 5 bases and the J gene lost 4 bases, with 14 bases spanning the gap. The full variable domain, in which reference TRBV5-4 and TRBJ2-3 provide the parts outside the CDR3, is ETGVTQSPTHLIKTRGQQVTLRCSSQSGHNTVSWYQQALGQGPQFIFQYYREEENGRGNFPPRFSGLQFPNYSSELNVNALELDDSALYLCASSSQGFSDTQYFGPGTRLTVL.

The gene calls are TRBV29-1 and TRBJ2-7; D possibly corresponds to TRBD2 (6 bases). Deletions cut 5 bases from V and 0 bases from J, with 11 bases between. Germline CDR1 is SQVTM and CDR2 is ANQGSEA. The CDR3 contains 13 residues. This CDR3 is CSVMGGSSYEQYF. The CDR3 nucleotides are TGCAGCGTTATGGGGGGAAGCTCCTACGAGCAGTACTTC.

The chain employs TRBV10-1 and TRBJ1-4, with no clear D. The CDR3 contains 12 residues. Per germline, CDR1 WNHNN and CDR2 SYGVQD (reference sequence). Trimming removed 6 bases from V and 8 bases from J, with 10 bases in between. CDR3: CASSVVEEKLFF. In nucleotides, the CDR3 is TGCGCCAGCAGCGTGGTTGAGGAAAAACTGTTTTTT.

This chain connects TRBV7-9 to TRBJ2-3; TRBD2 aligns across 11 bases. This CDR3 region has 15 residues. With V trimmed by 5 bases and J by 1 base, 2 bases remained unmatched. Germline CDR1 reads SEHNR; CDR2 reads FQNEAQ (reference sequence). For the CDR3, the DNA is TGTGCCAGCAGCGTACTAGCGGGAGGCACAGATACGCAGTATTTT. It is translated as CASSVLAGGTDTQYF.

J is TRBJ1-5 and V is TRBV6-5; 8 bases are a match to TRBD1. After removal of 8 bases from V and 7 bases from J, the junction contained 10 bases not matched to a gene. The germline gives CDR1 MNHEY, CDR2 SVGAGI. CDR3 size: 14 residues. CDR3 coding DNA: TGTGCCAGCGGTCGCGACAGGGGAGGACAGCCCCAGCATTTT. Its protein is CASGRDRGGQPQHF.

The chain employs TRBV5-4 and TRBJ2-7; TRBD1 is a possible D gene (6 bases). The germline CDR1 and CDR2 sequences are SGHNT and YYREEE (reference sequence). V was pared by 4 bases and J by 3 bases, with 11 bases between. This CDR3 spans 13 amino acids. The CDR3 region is CASSPGQIYEQYF. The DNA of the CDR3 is TGTGCCAGCAGCCCCGGACAGATCTACGAGCAGTACTTC. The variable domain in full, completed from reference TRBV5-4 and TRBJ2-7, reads ETGVTQSPTHLIKTRGQQVTLRCSSQSGHNTVSWYQQALGQGPQFIFQYYREEENGRGNFPPRFSGLQFPNYSSELNVNALELDDSALYLCASSPGQIYEQYFGPGTRLTVT.

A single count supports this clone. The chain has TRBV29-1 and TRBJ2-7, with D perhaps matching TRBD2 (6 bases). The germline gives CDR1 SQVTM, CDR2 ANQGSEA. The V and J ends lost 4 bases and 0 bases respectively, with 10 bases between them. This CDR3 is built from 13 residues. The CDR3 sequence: CSVVDGSSYEQYF. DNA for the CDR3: TGCAGCGTTGTGGACGGGAGCTCCTACGAGCAGTACTTC.

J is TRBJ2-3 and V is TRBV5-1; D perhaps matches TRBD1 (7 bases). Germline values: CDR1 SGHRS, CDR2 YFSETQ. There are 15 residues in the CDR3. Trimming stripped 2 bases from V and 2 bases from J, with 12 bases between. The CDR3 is CASSFAGQSTDTQYF. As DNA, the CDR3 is TGCGCCAGCAGCTTTGCGGGACAGTCCACAGATACGCAGTATTTT.

The CDR3 DNA is TGTGCCAGCAGGCGGACAGGGGGATCCTACGAGCAGTACTTC. It is translated as CASRRTGGSYEQYF. The chain recombines TRBV7-2 with TRBJ2-5, with 10 bases lining up with TRBD1. Judging by the DNA end, TRBJ2-7 fits better; the J call may be wrong. Looked up from germline, CDR1 is SGHTA and CDR2 is FQGNSA. This CDR3 is built from 14 residues.

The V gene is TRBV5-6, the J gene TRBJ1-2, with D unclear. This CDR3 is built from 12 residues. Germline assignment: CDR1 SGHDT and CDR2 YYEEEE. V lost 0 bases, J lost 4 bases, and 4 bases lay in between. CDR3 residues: CASSLDSYGYTF. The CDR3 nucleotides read TGTGCCAGCAGCTTGGATAGCTATGGCTACACCTTC.

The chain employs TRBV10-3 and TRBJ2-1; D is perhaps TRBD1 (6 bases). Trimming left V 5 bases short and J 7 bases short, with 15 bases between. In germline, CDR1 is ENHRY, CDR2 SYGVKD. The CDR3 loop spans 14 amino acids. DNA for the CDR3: TGTGCCATCAGTAGATCACAGGGTGAGAATGAGCAGTTCTTC. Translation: CAISRSQGENEQFF.

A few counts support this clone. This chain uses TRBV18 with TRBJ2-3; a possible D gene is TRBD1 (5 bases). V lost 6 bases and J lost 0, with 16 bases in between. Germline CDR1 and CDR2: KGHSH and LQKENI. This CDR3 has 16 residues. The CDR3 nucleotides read TGTGCCAGCTCTTCCTTCGGACACCAAAGCACAGATACGCAGTATTTT. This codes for CASSSFGHQSTDTQYF.

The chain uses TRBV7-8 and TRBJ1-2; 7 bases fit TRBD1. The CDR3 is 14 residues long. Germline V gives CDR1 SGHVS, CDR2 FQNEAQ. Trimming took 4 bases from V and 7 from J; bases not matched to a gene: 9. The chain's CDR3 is CASSSAGRGCGYTF. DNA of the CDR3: TGTGCCAGCAGCTCCGCGGGCAGGGGGTGTGGCTACACCTTC.

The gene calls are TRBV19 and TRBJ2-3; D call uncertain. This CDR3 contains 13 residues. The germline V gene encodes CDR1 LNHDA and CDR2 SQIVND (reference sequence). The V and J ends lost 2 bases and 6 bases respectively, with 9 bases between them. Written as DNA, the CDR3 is TGTGCCAGTAGTATACTCGTGCGGGATACGCAGTATTTT. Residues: CASSILVRDTQYF.

The CDR3 protein is CASSYDGVADTGELFF. In DNA form, the CDR3 reads TGTGCCAGCAGTTACGACGGGGTTGCGGACACCGGGGAGCTGTTTTTT. This rearrangement joins TRBV6-6 to TRBJ2-2; tentative D call: TRBD2 (5 bases). Germline lookup yields CDR1 MNHNY and CDR2 SVGAGI (reference sequence). CDR3 length: 16 amino acids. V was pared by 2 bases and J by 3 bases, with 13 bases between.

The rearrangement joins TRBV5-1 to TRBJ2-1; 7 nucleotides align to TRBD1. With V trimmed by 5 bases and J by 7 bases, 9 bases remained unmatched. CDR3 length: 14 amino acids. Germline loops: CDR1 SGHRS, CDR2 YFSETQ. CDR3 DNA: TGCGCCAGCAGGACAGGGAAACGGGAAAATGAGCAGTTCTTC. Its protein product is CASRTGKRENEQFF.

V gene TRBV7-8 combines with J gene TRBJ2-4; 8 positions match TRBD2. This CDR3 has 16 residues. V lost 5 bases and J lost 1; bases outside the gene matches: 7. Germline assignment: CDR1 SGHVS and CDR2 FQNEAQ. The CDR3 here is CASSLQRGIAKNIQYF. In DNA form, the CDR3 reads TGTGCCAGCAGCCTCCAGCGGGGGATTGCCAAAAACATTCAGTACTTC. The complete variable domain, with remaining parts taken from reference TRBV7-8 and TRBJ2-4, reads GAGVSQSPRYKVAKRGQDVALRCDPISGHVSLFWYQQALGQGPEFLTYFQNEAQLDKSGLPSDRFFAERPEGSVSTLKIQRTQQEDSAVYLCASSLQRGIAKNIQYFGAGTRLSVL.

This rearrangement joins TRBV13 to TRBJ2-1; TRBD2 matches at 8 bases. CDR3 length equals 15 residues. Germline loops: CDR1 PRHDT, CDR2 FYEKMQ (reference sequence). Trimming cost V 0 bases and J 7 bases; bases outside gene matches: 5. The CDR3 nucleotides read TGTGCCAGCAGCTTAGGCCGGGGGGGGTCGAATGAGCAGTTCTTC. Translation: CASSLGRGGSNEQFF.